This TCR beta chain appears in the sequencing data of a study of long-term antiretroviral therapy in people with HIV. Points from the study as a whole: Among HIV repertoires, CDR3 length ranges were narrower than those of controls.

At survey level, the immunoSEQ assay was run in its v3.0 version. Repertoires were generated with immunoSEQ multiplex PCR, while TCRdb's copy carries only in-frame clones and drops some. The table has approximately 2,500 clones, 79% seen once. A word on this clone: Its target is unknown.

This sample comprised unsorted PBMCs, obtained 0.4 years before starting antiretroviral therapy. This sequence was found in a woman aged 40 to 50 with HIV.

The CDR3, as DNA: TGTGCCAGTAGTACCGACGGAGCTTCCTACAATGAGCAGTTCTTC. It specifies CASSTDGASYNEQFF. This rearrangement joins TRBV19 to TRBJ2-1; D ambiguous. The CDR3 runs 15 residues. Germline CDR1 reads LNHDA; CDR2 reads SQIVND (reference sequence). V was cut by 4 bases and J by 1 base, with 11 bases left in between. Using reference TRBV19 and TRBJ2-1 for the parts outside the CDR3, the full variable domain is DGGITQSPKYLFRKEGQNVTLSCEQNLNHDAMYWYRQDPGQGLRLIYYSQIVNDFQKGDIAEGYSVSREKKESFPLTVTSAQKNPTAFYLCASSTDGASYNEQFFGPGTRLTVL.